This T cell receptor beta chain was recovered during a study of T cell responses to AZD1222 COVID-19 vaccine. Looking at the study overall: Recipients boosted at about 4 weeks or about 12 weeks are pooled.

Clones were sequenced by immunoSEQ multiplex PCR, and TCRdb holds only the in-frame ones, with some missing. The table records about 100,000 clones, about nine tenths of them present only once. General observations from the study: Spike-wide vaccine-associated CD4 TCRs dominated at 160-218 and 743-854. Most donors were white British, females outnumbered males, and clonal diversity was possibly underestimated. Only six people who got AZD1222 tested seropositive at baseline.

With respect to this clone: Its cognate antigen is unknown.

This specimen was peripheral blood, taken on day 0 of AZD1222 vaccination. This clonotype was obtained from an adult in good health.

CDR3 in amino acids: CASSLQRGQGTNEKLFF. As DNA, the CDR3 is TGTGCCAGCAGCTTACAGAGGGGGCAGGGGACTAATGAAAAACTGTTTTTT. This chain uses TRBV11-2 with TRBJ1-4; TRBD1 matches at 7 bases. The length of the CDR3 is 17 residues. Germline assignment: CDR1 SGHAT and CDR2 FQNNGV. V shed 2 bases and J 2 bases; nucleotides not matched to a gene: 8.